The 28 T cell receptor beta chains given below trace back to one sample, sequenced in a study of blood T cell repertoires in COVID-19 (dated by TCRdb to about 2020). Libraries were constructed by the immunoSEQ multiplex PCR assay. The immuneACCESS repertoire file appears here via TCRdb, limited to in-frame rearrangements. These files lack a portion of the clones; in checked studies, under half of the deficit traces to unresolved V genes, and the cause of the others is not known. The sample table shows fewer than 250,000 clones, and approximately 90% are seen once. 1.1% of the sample is held by the ten biggest clonotypes. The sample was peripheral blood. Source of these receptors: a man aged 25-45 years with acute or convalescent COVID-19.

The chain combines TRBV5-1 with TRBJ2-7, with a weak D call TRBD1 (6 bases). CDR1 is SGHRS and CDR2 is YFSETQ in the germline V gene. CDR3 length: 16 amino acids. With 0 bases removed from V and 0 bases from J, the gap between germline ends came to 13 bases. The CDR3 is CASSLGPGTSSYEQYF. The CDR3 DNA follows: TGCGCCAGCAGCTTGGGACCCGGGACATCCTCCTACGAGCAGTACTTC.

A single count supports this clone. This rearrangement joins TRBV3-1 (or the pseudogene TRBV3-2) to TRBJ2-3, with 7 bases that match TRBD2. The V and J ends lost 0 bases and 4 bases, in that order; junction bases with no gene match: 7. The CDR3 spans 16 residues. Germline lookup yields CDR1 LGHDT and CDR2 YNNKEL (reference sequence). The CDR3: CASSQDSWGRADTQYF. CDR3 sequence (DNA): TGTGCCAGCAGCCAAGATTCATGGGGGAGGGCAGATACGCAGTATTTT.

This clone was counted between two and nine times. The chain recombines TRBV4-1 with TRBJ1-2; tentatively, D is TRBD1 (6 bases). V dropped 4 bases and J dropped 5 bases, with 17 bases sitting between them. Germline CDR1 reads MGHRA; CDR2 reads YSYEKL. This CDR3 spans 15 amino acids. The CDR3 DNA follows: TGCGCCAGCAGCCTCACCGGGACACCATTTTATGGCTACACCTTC. It is translated as CASSLTGTPFYGYTF.

V usage is TRBV14 and J usage is TRBJ2-1, with TRBD2 matching 16 bases. This CDR3 has 23 amino acids. Germline CDR1 and CDR2: SGHDN and FVKESK. V was clipped by 4 bases and J by 9 bases; unmatched bases: 27. CDR3 sequence (DNA): TGTGCCAGCAGCCTAAGGAACCAGACCGGGACTAGCGGGAGGGCCTCTGGTCGATCTGAGCAGTTCTTC. Translating gives CASSLRNQTGTSGRASGRSEQFF.

This chain links TRBV19 with TRBJ1-1; 8 positions agree with TRBD1. The CDR3 runs to 15 residues. The junction had 8 bases not matched to a gene; V was cut back by 4 bases and J by 4 bases. From germline, CDR1 is LNHDA and CDR2 SQIVND (reference sequence). The CDR3: CASSSPGGPSTEAFF. The CDR3 coding sequence is TGTGCCAGTAGTAGCCCAGGGGGCCCGAGCACTGAAGCTTTCTTT.

V is TRBV4-2 and J is TRBJ1-2; tentatively, D is TRBD1 (6 bases). CDR1 is LGHNA, CDR2 YNFKEQ, per germline. The CDR3 covers 14 residues. Trimming removed 4 bases from V and 6 bases from J, with 15 bases in between. Written as DNA, the CDR3 is TGTGCCAGCAGCCCCGCGGGGGCGCGGGATGGCTACACCTTC. As protein: CASSPAGARDGYTF.

This clone appeared a single time. The genes are TRBV6-1 and TRBJ1-2; possibly TRBD1 for D (5 bases). In germline, CDR1 is MNHNS, CDR2 SASEGT. The CDR3 runs 13 residues. With 0 bases removed from V and 8 bases from J, the gap between germline ends came to 10 bases. CDR3 sequence reads: CASSEASRGGYTF. The CDR3 region has the DNA TGTGCCAGCAGTGAAGCAAGCCGGGGGGGCTACACCTTC.

Points on this clone: One end of the junction does not line up with germline, which may come from a read error. The gene calls are TRBV10-1 and TRBJ2-3; a weak D match, TRBD2 (6 bases). Germline V gives CDR1 WNHNN, CDR2 SYGVQD (reference sequence). The CDR3 consists of 13 residues. For the CDR3, the DNA is TGCGCCACCAGTCGAGGAGGGGCAGATACGCAGTATTTT. As protein: CATSRGGADTQYF.

This clone has a single count. The chain employs TRBV19 and TRBJ2-7; possible D gene TRBD2, 6 bases. The V gene's germline CDR1 is LNHDA and CDR2 SQIVND (reference sequence). V was shortened by 5 bases and J by 1 base, with 12 bases between the two germline ends. The length of the CDR3 is 14 residues. The CDR3 sequence is CASSHGGGSYEQYF. The CDR3 DNA reads TGTGCCAGTAGTCATGGTGGGGGGTCCTACGAGCAGTACTTC.

This chain connects TRBV20-1 to TRBJ1-6; 7 bases map to TRBD1. This CDR3 is built from 11 residues. Per germline, CDR1 DFQATT and CDR2 SNEGSKA (reference sequence). Trimming at V came to 7 bases and at J to 7 bases, leaving 1 base not matched to a gene. The CDR3 reads CSVQGNSPLHF. Written as DNA, the CDR3 is TGCAGTGTACAGGGGAATTCACCCCTCCACTTT.

The V call is TRBV6-5, the J call TRBJ1-1; 8 positions agree with TRBD1. Germline V gene data show CDR1 as MNHEY and CDR2 as SVGAGI. The trim removed 7 bases at V and 6 bases at J, leaving 7 bases unmatched. This CDR3 region has 13 residues. CDR3: CASNTGGGSEAFF. DNA for the CDR3: TGTGCCAGCAACACAGGGGGTGGCTCTGAAGCTTTCTTT.

This clone was seen a single time. The junction does not match germline at one end; this may be a read error. The chain combines TRBV24-1 with TRBJ2-3; 8 positions agree with TRBD1. Germline V gives CDR1 KGHDR, CDR2 SFDVKD. The CDR3 consists of 13 residues. Written as DNA, the CDR3 is TGTGCCGCCAGGGGGCGCAGCACAGATACGCAGTATTTT. Translated, it gives CAARGRSTDTQYF.

The chain recombines TRBV6-4 with TRBJ2-4, with 7 bases matching TRBD1. Germline V lookup: CDR1 MRHNA, CDR2 SNTAGT. This CDR3 is 18 amino acids long. V lost 3 bases to trimming and J lost 0 bases; unmatched junction nucleotides: 11. The DNA for the CDR3 is TGTGCCAGCAGTGATTTTGGGGACAGCACTATAGCCAAAAACATTCAGTACTTC. This translates into CASSDFGDSTIAKNIQYF.

V is TRBV7-8 and J is TRBJ1-1; no reliable D call. The CDR3 contains 13 residues. The germline gives CDR1 SGHVS, CDR2 FQNEAQ. Trimming left V 0 bases short and J 7 bases short, with 9 bases between. CDR3 in amino acids: CASSLAPQIEAFF. In nucleotides, the CDR3 is TGTGCCAGCAGCTTAGCGCCGCAGATTGAAGCTTTCTTT.

The chain uses TRBV28 and TRBJ2-7; TRBD2 matches at 7 bases. The germline gives CDR1 MDHEN, CDR2 SYDVKM. The CDR3 totals 14 residues. V lost 3 bases to trimming and J lost 3 bases; unmatched junction nucleotides: 5. The CDR3, as DNA: TGTGCCAGCAGTTTCGCGGGAGTCGGCTACGAGCAGTACTTC. This gives the protein CASSFAGVGYEQYF.

This chain joins TRBV4-1 and TRBJ2-7; 8 bases line up with TRBD2. CDR1 is MGHRA and CDR2 is YSYEKL in the germline V gene. Unmatched junction bases numbered 8, after V lost 4 bases and J lost 3 bases. This CDR3 comprises 15 residues. As DNA, the CDR3 is TGCGCCAGCAGCCCTGGGGTGGGACTAGACTACGAGCAGTACTTC. Its protein product is CASSPGVGLDYEQYF.

The count of this clone is one. This sequence joins TRBV2 and TRBJ1-5, with 9 bases aligning to TRBD1. Germline CDR1 SNHLY, CDR2 FYNNEI. Unmatched junction bases numbered 11, after V lost 8 bases and J lost 6 bases. This CDR3 comprises 15 residues. The CDR3 protein is CASVKTGGAGQPQHF. CDR3 DNA: TGTGCCAGCGTAAAAACAGGGGGCGCAGGTCAGCCCCAGCATTTT. The full variable domain, with the rest looked up from reference TRBV2 and TRBJ1-5, is EPEVTQTPSHQVTQMGQEVILRCVPISNHLYFYWYRQILGQKVEFLVSFYNNEISEKSEIFDDQFSVERPDGSNFTLKIRSTKLEDSAMYFCASVKTGGAGQPQHFGDGTRLSIL.

The chain links TRBV6-5 to TRBJ1-3; tentatively, D is TRBD1 (5 bases). The CDR3 totals 15 residues. Trimming shortened V by 7 bases and J by 2 bases, and 15 bases separated the two germline ends. The germline V gene has CDR1 MNHEY and CDR2 SVGAGI. The CDR3 DNA reads TGTGCCAGCAAACGGGAGGGGTTCCCTGGAAACACCATATATTTT. This encodes CASKREGFPGNTIYF.

The chain couples TRBV7-3 to TRBJ2-2; D not resolved. The V end lost 2 bases, the J end lost 4 bases, and 5 bases lay between the germline ends. The length of the CDR3 is 13 residues. Germline V lookup: CDR1 SGHTA, CDR2 FQGTGA. CDR3 nucleotides: TGTGCCAGCAGCTTATCGGGCACCGGGGAGCTGTTTTTT. Translating it yields CASSLSGTGELFF.

This rearrangement joins TRBV24-1 to TRBJ2-5; the match to TRBD1 covers 8 bases. The CDR3 has 18 residues. V was clipped by 3 bases and J by 0 bases; unmatched bases: 11. Germline V gene lookup returns CDR1 KGHDR and CDR2 SFDVKD. The CDR3 DNA reads TGTGCCACCAGTGATCCCGCCGCTCGACAGGGGAACCAAGAGACCCAGTACTTC. This translates into CATSDPAARQGNQETQYF.

The chain couples TRBV11-2 to TRBJ2-7; 9 positions agree with TRBD1. This CDR3 is built from 15 residues. After removal of 5 bases from V and 2 bases from J, the junction contained 7 bases not matched to a gene. Germline CDR1 reads SGHAT; CDR2 reads FQNNGV. CDR3 nucleotides: TGTGCCAGCAGCCAGGGACAGGGAGCACCCTACGAGCAGTACTTC. Translating gives CASSQGQGAPYEQYF.

The genes are TRBV2 and TRBJ2-2, with 9 bases matching TRBD1. Germline-derived CDR1 and CDR2 are SNHLY and FYNNEI. The CDR3 loop spans 15 amino acids. The J segment lost 3 bases and the V segment lost 6 bases, leaving 5 bases of the junction unmatched. The CDR3 coding sequence is TGTGCCAGCAGAGCCGGGACAGGGCACACCGGGGAGCTGTTTTTT. Its protein is CASRAGTGHTGELFF.

Here the CDR3 DNA reads TGTGCCAGCAGCCGCGAACGGTATGAGCAGTTCTTC. Translated: CASSRERYEQFF. J is TRBJ2-1 and V is TRBV25-1; D call uncertain. Trimming took 6 bases from V and 8 from J, leaving 11 bases between them. The germline V gene encodes CDR1 MGHDK and CDR2 SYGVNS. This CDR3 has 12 residues.

This rearrangement joins TRBV28 to TRBJ2-7, with a possible D match to TRBD1 (6 bases). Germline-derived CDR1 and CDR2 are MDHEN and SYDVKM. V dropped 5 bases and J dropped 2 bases, with 13 bases sitting between them. The CDR3 runs 14 residues. The chain's CDR3 is CASSPSTGTYEQYF. Here the CDR3 DNA reads TGTGCCAGCAGTCCCTCGACAGGTACCTACGAGCAGTACTTC.

V and J are TRBV2 and TRBJ2-5, with D maybe TRBD2 (6 bases). Deletions cut 5 bases from V and 0 bases from J, with 16 bases between. CDR1 and CDR2 from the germline V gene are SNHLY and FYNNEI. This CDR3 has 16 amino acids. In DNA, the CDR3 is TGTGCCAGCAGTCTCTCATTAGCGGATAACCAAGAGACCCAGTACTTC. Its protein is CASSLSLADNQETQYF.

The V gene is TRBV4-1, the J gene TRBJ1-5; D ambiguous. Germline V gene sequence: CDR1 MGHRA, CDR2 YSYEKL. V was pared by 0 bases and J by 5 bases, with 5 bases between. CDR3 length: 13 residues. CDR3: CASSQDNYQPQHF. CDR3 bases: TGCGCCAGCAGCCAAGACAACTATCAGCCCCAGCATTTT.

This chain connects TRBV28 to TRBJ1-4, with TRBD1 matching 8 bases. CDR3 length: 15 amino acids. Losses at the gene ends were 4 bases for V and 7 bases for J; bases not matched to a gene: 8. Germline V gene sequence: CDR1 MDHEN, CDR2 SYDVKM. The CDR3 nucleotides are TGTGCCAGCAGTTCCACAGGGGGAGGTGGTGAAAAACTGTTTTTT. This sequence encodes CASSSTGGGGEKLFF.

The genes are TRBV5-8 and TRBJ1-4; D remains ambiguous. The CDR3 runs to 12 residues. The germline gives CDR1 SGHTS, CDR2 YDEGEE. Trimming stripped 3 bases from V and 10 bases from J, with 10 bases between. CDR3 bases: TGTGCCAGCAGCTGGGCAATAGGAAAACTGTTTTTT. Translating gives CASSWAIGKLFF.